What follows are 9 T cell receptor beta chains derived from one specimen sequenced in a study of blood T cell repertoires in COVID-19. Assay used: immunoSEQ multiplex PCR; TCRdb lists only in-frame clones, some missing. The repertoire consists of 45,000 to 60,000 clones, with roughly 86% occurring once and the leading ten covering roughly 15%. Sequenced sample: peripheral blood. All receptors come from a man aged 55 to 70 with active or convalescent COVID-19.

This rearrangement joins TRBV30 to TRBJ2-7; 7 bases are a match to TRBD1. The CDR3 contains 15 residues. Germline V CDR1 and CDR2: GTSNPN, SVGIG (reference sequence). J gave up 3 bases and V 1 base, and 9 bases lay outside the gene matches. CDR3 sequence (DNA): TGTGCCTGGAGTGAAAGCGGACAGGCGGTCTACGAGCAGTACTTC. Amino acid sequence: CAWSESGQAVYEQYF.

The table lists this clone with a count of one. The chain recombines TRBV2 with TRBJ2-3, with 9 bases lining up with TRBD2. The V and J ends lost 2 bases and 5 bases, in that order; junction bases with no gene match: 8. CDR3 size: 16 residues. CDR1 and CDR2 (germline): SNHLY, FYNNEI. The CDR3 spells CASSERASGDGDTQYF. DNA of the CDR3: TGTGCCAGCAGTGAAAGGGCTAGCGGGGATGGAGATACGCAGTATTTT.

The V gene is TRBV19, the J gene TRBJ2-1; 11 bases are shared with TRBD2. The V gene end was trimmed by 5 bases and the J gene end by 4 bases; junction bases not matched to a gene: 7. Germline loops: CDR1 LNHDA, CDR2 SQIVND (reference sequence). CDR3 length: 16 amino acids. The CDR3 reads CASSSRLAGRYNEQFF. CDR3 DNA: TGTGCCAGTAGTTCCAGACTAGCGGGAAGATACAATGAGCAGTTCTTC.

The chain is built from TRBV7-3 and TRBJ2-1; 8 bases are shared with TRBD2. The CDR3 sequence is 15 residues long. CDR1 and CDR2 (germline): SGHTA, FQGTGA. The V segment lost 0 bases and the J segment 4 bases; nucleotides outside the gene matches: 2. This CDR3 is CASSLTAGGYNEQFF. CDR3 DNA: TGTGCCAGCAGCTTAACTGCGGGGGGATACAATGAGCAGTTCTTC.

This clone was observed once. V is TRBV11-2 and J is TRBJ1-3; maybe TRBD1 (5 bases). CDR3 length equals 14 residues. In germline, CDR1 is SGHAT, CDR2 FQNNGV. V was pared by 5 bases and J by 4 bases, with 12 bases between. CDR3 coding DNA: TGTGCCAGCAGCGAGACAGTGTCGGGAAACACCATATATTTT. Its protein is CASSETVSGNTIYF.

This chain joins TRBV5-1 and TRBJ2-5; D remains unclear. CDR3 length: 14 residues. Germline CDR1 is SGHRS and CDR2 is YFSETQ. Trimming left V 7 bases short and J 1 base short, with 14 bases between. CDR3 sequence reads: CASYTDGIQETQYF. DNA for the CDR3: TGCGCCAGCTATACAGACGGAATCCAAGAGACCCAGTACTTC.

This chain joins TRBV4-2 and TRBJ2-5, with TRBD2 matching 8 bases. CDR1 LGHNA and CDR2 YNFKEQ come from the germline V gene. The V gene end was trimmed by 1 base and the J gene end by 7 bases; junction bases not matched to a gene: 8. This CDR3 contains 15 residues. CDR3 in amino acids: CASSQAGGASRTQYF. CDR3 nucleotide sequence: TGTGCCAGCAGCCAAGCCGGGGGGGCCTCTAGGACCCAGTACTTC.

The rearrangement joins TRBV19 to TRBJ1-1; 8 nucleotides line up with TRBD1. In germline, CDR1 is LNHDA, CDR2 SQIVND (reference sequence). The J segment lost 5 bases and the V segment lost 3 bases, leaving 5 bases of the junction unmatched. CDR3 length: 14 residues. CDR3 in amino acids: CASSMGRGLTEAFF. The CDR3, as DNA: TGTGCCAGTAGTATGGGCAGGGGGCTGACTGAAGCTTTCTTT.

This rearrangement joins TRBV7-3 to TRBJ1-1; D is unresolved. V lost 2 bases and J lost 3, with 10 bases in between. CDR3 length equals 14 residues. Germline V gene lookup returns CDR1 SGHTA and CDR2 FQGTGA. The CDR3 nucleotides read TGTGCCAGCAGCTTATGGGCAGGCCACACTGAAGCTTTCTTT. It is translated as CASSLWAGHTEAFF.